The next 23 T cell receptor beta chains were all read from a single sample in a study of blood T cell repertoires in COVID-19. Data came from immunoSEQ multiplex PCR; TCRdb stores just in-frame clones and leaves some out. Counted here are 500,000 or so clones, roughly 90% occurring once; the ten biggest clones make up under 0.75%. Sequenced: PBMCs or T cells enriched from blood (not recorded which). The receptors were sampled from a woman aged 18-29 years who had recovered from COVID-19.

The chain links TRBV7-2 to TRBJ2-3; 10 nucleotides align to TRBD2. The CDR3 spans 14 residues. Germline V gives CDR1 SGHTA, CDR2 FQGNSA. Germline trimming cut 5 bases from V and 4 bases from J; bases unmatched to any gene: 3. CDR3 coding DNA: TGTGCCAGCAGCGTGAGCGGGGGGGCAGATACGCAGTATTTT. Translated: CASSVSGGADTQYF.

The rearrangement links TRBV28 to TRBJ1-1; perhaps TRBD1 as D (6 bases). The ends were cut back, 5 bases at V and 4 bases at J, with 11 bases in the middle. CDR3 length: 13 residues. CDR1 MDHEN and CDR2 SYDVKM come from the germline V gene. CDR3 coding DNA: TGTGCCAGCAGTCCCCAGGGGTTCACTGAAGCTTTCTTT. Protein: CASSPQGFTEAFF.

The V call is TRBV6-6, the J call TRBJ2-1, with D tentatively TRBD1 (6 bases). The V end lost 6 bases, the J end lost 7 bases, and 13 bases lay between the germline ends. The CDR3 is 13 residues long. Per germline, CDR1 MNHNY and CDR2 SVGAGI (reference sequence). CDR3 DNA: TGTGCCAGCAGGAGACAGGTATCAAATGAGCAGTTCTTC. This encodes CASRRQVSNEQFF.

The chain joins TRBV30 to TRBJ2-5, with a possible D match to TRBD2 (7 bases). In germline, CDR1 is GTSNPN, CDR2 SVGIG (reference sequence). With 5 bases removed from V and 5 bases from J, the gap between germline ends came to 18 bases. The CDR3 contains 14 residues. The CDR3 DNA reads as TGTGCCTGGGGGGGCGCGGGGGATACGGAGACCCAGTACTTC. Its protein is CAWGGAGDTETQYF.

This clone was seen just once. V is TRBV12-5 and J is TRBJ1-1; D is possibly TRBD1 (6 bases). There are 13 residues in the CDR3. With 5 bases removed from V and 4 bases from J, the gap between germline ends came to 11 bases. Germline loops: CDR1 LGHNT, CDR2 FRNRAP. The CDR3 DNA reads TGTGCTAGTGGTCCTAGAGGGGGCACTGAAGCTTTCTTT. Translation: CASGPRGGTEAFF.

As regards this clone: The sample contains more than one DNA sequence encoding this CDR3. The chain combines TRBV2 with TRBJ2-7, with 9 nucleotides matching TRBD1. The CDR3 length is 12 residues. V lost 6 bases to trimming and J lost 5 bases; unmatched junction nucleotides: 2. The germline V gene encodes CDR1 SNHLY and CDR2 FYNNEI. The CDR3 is CASRDRGDEQYF. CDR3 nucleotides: TGTGCCAGCAGGGACAGGGGCGACGAGCAGTACTTC.

The CDR3 spells CASSQGAGVADETQYF. The CDR3 DNA reads as TGTGCCAGTAGTCAGGGGGCAGGGGTAGCGGATGAGACCCAGTACTTC. V usage is TRBV19 and J usage is TRBJ2-5; TRBD1 aligns across 8 bases. Germline loops: CDR1 LNHDA, CDR2 SQIVND (reference sequence). V trimming: 5 bases; J trimming: 5 bases; junction bases outside the gene matches: 13. This CDR3 is 16 amino acids long.

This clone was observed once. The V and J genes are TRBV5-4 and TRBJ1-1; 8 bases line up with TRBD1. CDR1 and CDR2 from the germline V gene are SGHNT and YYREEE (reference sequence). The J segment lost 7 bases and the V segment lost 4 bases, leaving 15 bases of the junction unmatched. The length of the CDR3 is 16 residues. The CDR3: CASSGGVQGARGEAFF. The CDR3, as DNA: TGTGCCAGCAGCGGGGGGGTGCAGGGGGCCCGCGGTGAAGCTTTCTTT.

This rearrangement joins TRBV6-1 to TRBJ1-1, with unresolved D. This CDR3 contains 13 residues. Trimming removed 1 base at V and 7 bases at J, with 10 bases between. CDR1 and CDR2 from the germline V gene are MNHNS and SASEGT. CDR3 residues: CASSEGFSGEAFF. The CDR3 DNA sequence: TGTGCCAGCAGTGAAGGATTTTCGGGTGAAGCTTTCTTT.

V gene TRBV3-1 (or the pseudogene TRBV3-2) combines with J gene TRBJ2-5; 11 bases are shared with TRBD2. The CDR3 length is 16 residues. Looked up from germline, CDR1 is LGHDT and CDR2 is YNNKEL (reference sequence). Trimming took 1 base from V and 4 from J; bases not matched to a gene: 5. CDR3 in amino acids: CASSQGIAGGPETQYF. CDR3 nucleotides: TGTGCCAGCAGCCAAGGAATAGCGGGGGGGCCAGAGACCCAGTACTTC.

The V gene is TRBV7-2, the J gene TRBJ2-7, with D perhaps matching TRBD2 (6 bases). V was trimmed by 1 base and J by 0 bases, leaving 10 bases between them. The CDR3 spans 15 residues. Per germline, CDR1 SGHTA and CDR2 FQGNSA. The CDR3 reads CASSLVGEASYEQYF. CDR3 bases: TGTGCCAGCAGCTTAGTAGGGGAGGCCTCCTACGAGCAGTACTTC.

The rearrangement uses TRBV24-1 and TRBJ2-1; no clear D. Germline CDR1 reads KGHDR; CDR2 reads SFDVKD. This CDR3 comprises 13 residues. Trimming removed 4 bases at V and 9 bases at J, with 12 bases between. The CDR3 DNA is TGTGCCACCAGTGAACTTCAGGATGGTGAGCAGTTCTTC. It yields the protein CATSELQDGEQFF.

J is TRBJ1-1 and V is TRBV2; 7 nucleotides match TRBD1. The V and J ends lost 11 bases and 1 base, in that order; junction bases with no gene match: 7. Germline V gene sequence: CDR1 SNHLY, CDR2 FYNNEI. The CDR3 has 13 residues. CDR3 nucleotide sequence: TGTGCCCACATCGACAGGGCGAACACTGAAGCTTTCTTT. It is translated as CAHIDRANTEAFF.

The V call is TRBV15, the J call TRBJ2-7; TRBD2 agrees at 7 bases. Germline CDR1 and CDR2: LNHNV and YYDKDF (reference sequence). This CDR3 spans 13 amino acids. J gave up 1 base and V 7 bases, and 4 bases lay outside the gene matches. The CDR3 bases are TGTGCCACCACTCTAGCGGCGTCCTACGAGCAGTACTTC. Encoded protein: CATTLAASYEQYF.

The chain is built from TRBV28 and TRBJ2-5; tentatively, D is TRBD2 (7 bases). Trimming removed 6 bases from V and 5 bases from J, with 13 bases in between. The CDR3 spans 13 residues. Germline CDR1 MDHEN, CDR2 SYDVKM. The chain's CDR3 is CASRGGAVETQYF. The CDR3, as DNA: TGTGCCAGCAGAGGGGGGGCTGTGGAGACCCAGTACTTC.

CDR3 region: CASRPTGGFGGYTF. CDR3 nucleotide sequence: TGTGCCAGCAGACCTACAGGGGGCTTTGGTGGCTACACCTTC. The V call is TRBV6-5, the J call TRBJ1-2, with 9 positions matching TRBD1. The CDR3 totals 14 residues. Germline V CDR1 and CDR2: MNHEY, SVGAGI. Germline trimming cut 6 bases from V and 7 bases from J; bases unmatched to any gene: 9.

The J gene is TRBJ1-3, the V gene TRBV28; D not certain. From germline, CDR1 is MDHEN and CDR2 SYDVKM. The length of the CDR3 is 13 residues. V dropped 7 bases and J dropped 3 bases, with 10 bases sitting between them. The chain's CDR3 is CASTTNNGNTIYF. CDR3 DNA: TGTGCCAGCACCACCAACAATGGAAACACCATATATTTT.

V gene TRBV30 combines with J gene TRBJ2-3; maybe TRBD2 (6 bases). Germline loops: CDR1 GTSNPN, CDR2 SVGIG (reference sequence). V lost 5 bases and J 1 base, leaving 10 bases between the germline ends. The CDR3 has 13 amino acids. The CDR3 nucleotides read TGTGCCTGGTTGGGAGGTGGCACAGATACGCAGTATTTT. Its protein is CAWLGGGTDTQYF.

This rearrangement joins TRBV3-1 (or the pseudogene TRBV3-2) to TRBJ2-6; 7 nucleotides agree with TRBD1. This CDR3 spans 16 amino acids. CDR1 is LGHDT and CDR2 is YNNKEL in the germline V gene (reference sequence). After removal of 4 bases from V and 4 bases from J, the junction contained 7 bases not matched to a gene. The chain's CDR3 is CASSRTGQLGANVLTF. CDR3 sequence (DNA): TGTGCCAGCAGCCGGACGGGACAGTTGGGGGCCAACGTCCTGACTTTC.

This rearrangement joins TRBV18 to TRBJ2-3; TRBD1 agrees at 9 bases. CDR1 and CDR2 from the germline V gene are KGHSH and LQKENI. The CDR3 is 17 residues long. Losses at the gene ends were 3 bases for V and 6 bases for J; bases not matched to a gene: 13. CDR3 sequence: CASSPIGGTGGRDTQYF. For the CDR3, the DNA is TGTGCCAGCTCACCGATCGGAGGCACAGGGGGCAGGGATACGCAGTATTTT.

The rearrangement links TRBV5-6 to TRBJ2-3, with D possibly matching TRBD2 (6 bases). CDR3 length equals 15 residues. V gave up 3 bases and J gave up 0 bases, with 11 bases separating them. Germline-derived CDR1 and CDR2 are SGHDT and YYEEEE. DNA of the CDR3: TGTGCCAGCAGCTATTCGGGGGATAGCACAGATACGCAGTATTTT. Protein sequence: CASSYSGDSTDTQYF. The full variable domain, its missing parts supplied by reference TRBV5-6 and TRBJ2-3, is DAGVTQSPTHLIKTRGQQVTLRCSPKSGHDTVSWYQQALGQGPQFIFQYYEEEERQRGNFPDRFSGHQFPNYSSELNVNALLLGDSALYLCASSYSGDSTDTQYFGPGTRLTVL.

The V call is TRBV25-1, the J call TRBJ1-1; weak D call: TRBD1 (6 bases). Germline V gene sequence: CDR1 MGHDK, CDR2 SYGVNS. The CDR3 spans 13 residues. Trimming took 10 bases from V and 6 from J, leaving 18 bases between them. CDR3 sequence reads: CATTKQGISEAFF. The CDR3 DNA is TGTGCCACAACCAAGCAGGGGATATCTGAAGCTTTCTTT. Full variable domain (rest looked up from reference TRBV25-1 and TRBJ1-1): EADIYQTPRYLVIGTGKKITLECSQTMGHDKMYWYQQDPGMELHLIHYSYGVNSTEKGDLSSESTVSRIRTEHFPLTLESARPSHTSQYLCATTKQGISEAFFGQGTRLTVV.

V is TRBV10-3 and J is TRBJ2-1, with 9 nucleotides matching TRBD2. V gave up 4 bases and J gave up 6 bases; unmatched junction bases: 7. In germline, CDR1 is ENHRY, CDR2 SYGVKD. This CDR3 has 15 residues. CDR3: CAISAPAGGLNEQFF. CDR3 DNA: TGTGCCATCAGTGCTCCAGCGGGGGGTCTCAATGAGCAGTTCTTC.